The 22 T cell receptor beta chains in this list originate from one sample, sequenced in a study of T cells in Graves' hyperthyroidism and ophthalmopathy. Amplified TCR beta CDR3 regions came from RNA transcripts. The HTBI primer set was used in a first-round RT-PCR of the TCR CDR3. TCRdb re-analysed the multiplex PCR reads in MiXCR, keeping a single row per CDR3 protein. This sample yields approximately 530,000 distinct CDR3 sequences, of which 16% are seen a single time; around a sixth belongs to the top ten. The sequenced material came from blood. These TCRs come from a woman between 18 and 29 years old with Graves' hyperthyroidism.

There are many counts of this clonotype. The rearrangement uses TRBV7-2 and TRBJ1-6, with unresolved D. Germline CDR1 reads SGHTA; CDR2 reads FQGNSA. This CDR3 region has 14 residues. Trimming shortened V by 3 bases and J by 7 bases, and 10 bases separated the two germline ends. The CDR3 region is CASSFTSGNSPLHF. CDR3 sequence (DNA): TGTGCCAGCAGCTTTACTTCAGGAAATTCACCCCTCCACTTT.

The chain has TRBV29-1 and TRBJ2-7, with D perhaps TRBD2 (5 bases). Germline V CDR1 and CDR2: SQVTM, ANQGSEA. V dropped 2 bases and J dropped 0 bases, with 14 bases sitting between them. The CDR3 is 15 amino acids. CDR3 protein: CSVELETGSSYEQYF. In DNA form, the CDR3 reads TGCAGCGTTGAACTTGAGACGGGGAGCTCCTACGAGCAGTACTTC.

This clonotype came up a few times. The rearrangement links TRBV6-1 to TRBJ2-3; D tentatively reads TRBD1 or TRBD2 (5 bases each). The CDR3 is made up of 15 amino acids. V was clipped by 5 bases and J by 6 bases, with 18 bases between them. The germline V gene has CDR1 MNHNS and CDR2 SASEGT. The CDR3 DNA sequence: TGTGCCAGCAGTCGACCTGGGGGTCCATCCGATACGCAGTATTTT. Its translation is CASSRPGGPSDTQYF.

This clonotype was counted ten times or more. The chain employs TRBV28 and TRBJ1-5, with D possibly matching TRBD1 (5 bases). V shed 6 bases and J shed 1 base, with 19 bases lying between them. Germline V gives CDR1 MDHEN, CDR2 SYDVKM. There are 17 residues in the CDR3. The CDR3 sequence: CASRSRLVGVSNQPQHF. The CDR3 region has the DNA TGTGCCAGCAGGTCAAGGCTGGTGGGGGTAAGCAATCAGCCCCAGCATTTT. The full variable domain, rest sourced from reference TRBV28 and TRBJ1-5, is DVKVTQSSRYLVKRTGEKVFLECVQDMDHENMFWYRQDPGLGLRLIYFSYDVKMKEKGDIPEGYSVSREKKERFSLILESASTNQTSMYLCASRSRLVGVSNQPQHFGDGTRLSIL.

This clonotype appeared many times. V is TRBV3-1 and J is TRBJ2-3, with TRBD2 identical over 7 bases. V dropped 6 bases and J dropped 4; count of bases not matched to a gene: 7. The germline V gene has CDR1 LGHDT and CDR2 YNNKEL (reference sequence). The CDR3 runs 14 residues. The CDR3 region is CASSRTSRSDTQYF. For the CDR3, the DNA is TGTGCCAGCAGTAGGACTAGTCGCTCAGATACGCAGTATTTT.

The J gene is TRBJ2-1, the V gene TRBV10-3; either TRBD1 or TRBD2 may supply D (5 bases each). The CDR3 contains 15 residues. Trimming shortened V by 4 bases and J by 5 bases, and 15 bases separated the two germline ends. The germline CDR1 and CDR2 sequences are ENHRY and SYGVKD. The DNA of the CDR3 is TGTGCCATCAGTGCTCCAGGGACGGTTAACAATGAGCAGTTCTTC. Its translation is CAISAPGTVNNEQFF.

The sample holds many counts of this clonotype. This chain joins TRBV2 and TRBJ2-5; 8 nucleotides line up with TRBD2. Germline trimming cut 3 bases from V and 2 bases from J; bases unmatched to any gene: 5. The CDR3 runs to 15 residues. CDR1 SNHLY and CDR2 FYNNEI come from the germline V gene. The CDR3 sequence is CASSDSLADQETQYF. In DNA form, the CDR3 reads TGTGCCAGCAGTGACTCACTAGCGGATCAAGAGACCCAGTACTTC.

This clonotype was detected many times. The rearrangement links TRBV2 to TRBJ2-1; maybe TRBD2 (6 bases). With 7 bases removed from V and 8 bases from J, the gap between germline ends came to 15 bases. Germline assignment: CDR1 SNHLY and CDR2 FYNNEI. The CDR3 is 13 amino acids. CDR3 region: CASKALGGDEQFF. The CDR3 bases are TGTGCCAGCAAGGCCCTGGGAGGCGATGAGCAGTTCTTC. The whole variable domain, remainder taken from reference TRBV2 and TRBJ2-1, is EPEVTQTPSHQVTQMGQEVILRCVPISNHLYFYWYRQILGQKVEFLVSFYNNEISEKSEIFDDQFSVERPDGSNFTLKIRSTKLEDSAMYFCASKALGGDEQFFGPGTRLTVL.

This clonotype was detected a few times. The CDR3 sequence is CSAVGLMDTGELFF. The DNA of the CDR3 is TGCAGCGCGGTGGGACTAATGGACACCGGGGAGCTGTTTTTT. The chain uses TRBV29-1 and TRBJ2-2; 7 positions agree with TRBD2. The CDR3 has 14 residues. Germline V gene lookup returns CDR1 SQVTM and CDR2 ANQGSEA. J was trimmed by 3 bases and V by 7 bases; bases with no gene match: 8.

In this sample, this clonotype turned up many times. The gene calls are TRBV4-2 and TRBJ1-1, with D unclear. Trimming stripped 1 base from V and 7 bases from J, with 13 bases between. Per germline, CDR1 LGHNA and CDR2 YNFKEQ. The CDR3 runs 14 residues. CDR3 region: CASSQVSEFDEAFF. In nucleotides, the CDR3 is TGTGCCAGCAGCCAAGTGTCCGAGTTTGATGAAGCTTTCTTT.

This clonotype was recorded many times. The chain has TRBV13 and TRBJ2-7; 10 bases map to TRBD2. This CDR3 spans 17 amino acids. CDR1 and CDR2 from the germline V gene are PRHDT and FYEKMQ (reference sequence). V shed 3 bases, J shed 4 bases, and the junction held 12 bases outside the gene matches. The CDR3 coding sequence is TGTGCCAGCAGCTTCCTTAGCGGGAGGACTACTACGTACGAGCAGTACTTC. Translation: CASSFLSGRTTTYEQYF.

Only a few counts were recorded for this clonotype. V and J are TRBV6-2 or TRBV6-3 and TRBJ1-4, with TRBD1 as a possible D gene (6 bases). Trimming took 0 bases from V and 7 from J, leaving 18 bases between them. The CDR3 runs to 17 residues. Germline V gene data show CDR1 as MNHEY and CDR2 as SVGEGT. The CDR3 is CASSYSNFQGIAEKLFF. The CDR3 region has the DNA TGTGCCAGCAGTTACTCGAACTTCCAGGGGATTGCTGAAAAACTGTTTTTT.

This clonotype was detected only a few times. This rearrangement joins TRBV3-1 to TRBJ2-3; 9 bases fit TRBD2. V shed 0 bases, J shed 5 bases, and the junction held 9 bases outside the gene matches. The CDR3 totals 17 residues. CDR1 and CDR2 from the germline V gene are LGHDT and YNNKEL (reference sequence). CDR3 amino acids: CASSQDLAGGPRDTQYF. CDR3 coding DNA: TGTGCCAGCAGCCAAGATTTGGCGGGAGGGCCGAGAGATACGCAGTATTTT.

This clonotype was seen many times. This CDR3 reads CASSKRGQAQETQYF. The CDR3 nucleotides are TGTGCCAGCAGTAAACGGGGACAGGCTCAAGAGACCCAGTACTTC. The chain carries TRBV12-3 or TRBV12-4 and TRBJ2-5, with 8 bases aligning to TRBD1. The CDR3 totals 15 residues. Trimming removed 5 bases from V and 2 bases from J; junction bases left unmatched: 7.

This clonotype has more than one count but fewer than ten. V gene TRBV5-6 combines with J gene TRBJ2-2, with D possibly matching TRBD2 (6 bases). CDR1 and CDR2 from the germline V gene are SGHDT and YYEEEE. This CDR3 comprises 14 residues. V was shortened by 0 bases and J by 5 bases, with 8 bases between the two germline ends. The CDR3 DNA follows: TGTGCCAGCAGCTTGGGCGGGGTAACCGGGGAGCTGTTTTTT. This encodes CASSLGGVTGELFF.

V is TRBV10-3 and J is TRBJ1-6; 7 bases are shared with TRBD1. Germline-derived CDR1 and CDR2 are ENHRY and SYGVKD. J lost 5 bases, V lost 5 bases, and 12 bases had no gene match. The CDR3 length is 17 residues. The CDR3 spells CAISHPPDRVNNSPLHF. The CDR3 bases are TGTGCCATCAGTCATCCTCCTGACAGGGTTAATAATTCACCCCTCCACTTT.

In regard to this clonotype: It may be a read error: a sequence one base away is much more abundant. The chain links TRBV30 to TRBJ1-1; D gene ambiguous. The germline CDR1 and CDR2 sequences are GTSNPN and SVGIG (reference sequence). There are 12 residues in the CDR3. The CDR3 here is CAWSVSGSQALF. The CDR3 DNA follows: TGTGCCTGGAGTGTCTCGGGATCACAAGCTCTCTTT.

This clonotype was picked up a small number of times. The gene calls are TRBV18 and TRBJ1-6; no clear D. The CDR3 runs to 13 residues. From germline, CDR1 is KGHSH and CDR2 LQKENI. V lost 5 bases, J lost 8 bases, and 10 bases lay in between. The CDR3 sequence: CASSYNWDSPLHF. CDR3 nucleotides: TGTGCCAGCTCATATAATTGGGATTCACCCCTCCACTTT.

The table lists this clonotype with many counts. The V gene is TRBV5-6, the J gene TRBJ1-1; D ambiguous. V was pared by 4 bases and J by 2 bases, with 9 bases between. Germline V CDR1 and CDR2: SGHDT, YYEEEE. The CDR3 consists of 13 residues. For the CDR3, the DNA is TGTGCCAGCAGCGAAATAAGTAACACTGAAGCTTTCTTT. Amino acids: CASSEISNTEAFF.

In this sample, this clonotype turned up a few times. Being one base from a much bigger clone, this may be a read error. The rearrangement joins TRBV2 to TRBJ2-1; D gene ambiguous. The last part of the DNA fits TRBJ2-7 better; the J call may be wrong. The CDR3 length is 15 residues. CDR1 is SNHLY and CDR2 is FYNNEI in the germline V gene. CDR3 sequence: CASSQGRSSYNEQYF. The CDR3 DNA sequence: TGTGCCAGCAGTCAAGGGCGGAGCTCCTACAATGAGCAGTACTTC.

The V call is TRBV4-2, the J call TRBJ2-5; 7 nucleotides align to TRBD2. CDR3 length equals 15 residues. The ends lost 0 bases at V and 7 bases at J; junction bases unmatched: 8. Germline V gene lookup returns CDR1 LGHNA and CDR2 YNFKEQ. The CDR3 DNA follows: TGTGCCAGCAGCCAAGATTTGACTAGCAGGGTGACCCAGTACTTC. Protein sequence: CASSQDLTSRVTQYF.

The chain is built from TRBV7-9 and TRBJ2-7; D not certain. Per the germline V gene, CDR1 is SEHNR and CDR2 is FQNEAQ (reference sequence). Trimming shortened V by 7 bases and J by 2 bases, and 15 bases separated the two germline ends. This CDR3 region has 14 residues. The CDR3: CASTSGTRPYEQYF. The CDR3 nucleotides read TGTGCCAGCACCTCCGGTACCCGACCCTACGAGCAGTACTTC. The entire variable domain, with the rest obtained from reference TRBV7-9 and TRBJ2-7, is as follows: DTGVSQNPRHKITKRGQNVTFRCDPISEHNRLYWYRQTLGQGPEFLTYFQNEAQLEKSRLLSDRFSAERPKGSFSTLEIQRTEQGDSAMYLCASTSGTRPYEQYFGPGTRLTVT.